The 14 T cell receptor beta chains below all came from one sample that was sequenced in a study of shared clonotypes between healthy human individuals. Assay used: immunoSEQ multiplex PCR; TCRdb lists only in-frame clones, some missing. The table has about 2.2 million clones, just over 90% seen once; the top ten hold 1.5% to 2%. Positive CCR7 selection of CD45RO-negative cells yielded the naive CD8 cells, and terminally differentiated effector memory CD45RA+ cells were excluded. The sample was naive CD8+ T cells from PBMCs. The source of these receptors is a man aged 18 to 35 in good health. Some clones in this sample may be carry-over from other donors' samples.

Turning to this clone: The sample carries other DNA sequences with the same CDR3. The gene calls are TRBV27 and TRBJ2-7; TRBD1 might be the D (6 bases). The CDR3 extends over 13 amino acids. Germline V lookup: CDR1 MNHEY, CDR2 SMNVEV (reference sequence). Trimming pared 8 bases from V and 2 bases from J, leaving 13 bases between. The CDR3 protein is CASATGLTYEQYF. In DNA form, the CDR3 reads TGTGCCAGCGCAACAGGGTTGACCTACGAGCAGTACTTC.

This chain joins TRBV2 and TRBJ2-1; no firm D call. This CDR3 is 12 amino acids long. The germline gives CDR1 SNHLY, CDR2 FYNNEI. V dropped 5 bases and J dropped 7 bases, with 9 bases sitting between them. The CDR3 sequence: CASSLIRNEQFF. DNA of the CDR3: TGTGCCAGCAGTCTAATAAGAAATGAGCAGTTCTTC.

The chain combines TRBV5-4 with TRBJ1-2; 9 positions agree with TRBD1. Germline-derived CDR1 and CDR2 are SGHNT and YYREEE (reference sequence). J lost 7 bases, V lost 4 bases, and 5 bases had no gene match. This CDR3 has 13 amino acids. CDR3 amino acids: CASSDTGGTGYTF. The CDR3 DNA sequence: TGTGCCAGCAGCGATACAGGGGGCACTGGCTACACCTTC.

As to this clone: This sample includes further DNA sequences coding for the same CDR3. The V call is TRBV28, the J call TRBJ1-1; D is uncertain. V dropped 2 bases and J dropped 3 bases, with 7 bases sitting between them. There are 13 residues in the CDR3. Germline values: CDR1 MDHEN, CDR2 SYDVKM. CDR3 residues: CASSLGSYTEAFF. The CDR3 coding sequence is TGTGCCAGCAGTTTAGGGTCATACACTGAAGCTTTCTTT.

This clone is a singleton in its sample. Distinct nucleotide sequences in the sample also encode this CDR3. V usage is TRBV4-1 and J usage is TRBJ2-1, with 12 bases identical to TRBD2. The CDR3 spans 14 residues. Germline CDR1 MGHRA, CDR2 YSYEKL. V gave up 1 base and J gave up 8 bases; unmatched junction bases: 0. The CDR3 sequence is CASSQGTSGDEQFF. The CDR3 region has the DNA TGCGCCAGCAGCCAAGGGACTAGCGGGGATGAGCAGTTCTTC.

The chain links TRBV6-5 to TRBJ1-2; the match to TRBD1 covers 8 bases. The CDR3 spans 12 residues. Trimming removed 6 bases from V and 8 bases from J; junction bases left unmatched: 5. Germline-derived CDR1 and CDR2 are MNHEY and SVGAGI. CDR3 protein: CASRIRGRGYTF. Written as DNA, the CDR3 is TGTGCCAGCAGGATCAGGGGGCGAGGCTACACCTTC.

This clone was counted a single time. This chain joins TRBV6-1 and TRBJ1-4; no clear D gene. The CDR3 is 16 amino acids. V lost 2 bases to trimming and J lost 0 bases, with 10 bases between them. The V gene's germline CDR1 is MNHNS and CDR2 SASEGT. CDR3 sequence reads: CASSELRQATNEKLFF. DNA for the CDR3: TGTGCCAGCAGTGAACTTCGGCAGGCAACTAATGAAAAACTGTTTTTT.

The V gene is TRBV2, the J gene TRBJ1-2, with D possibly matching TRBD1 (5 bases). Germline assignment: CDR1 SNHLY and CDR2 FYNNEI. Trimming took 6 bases from V and 0 from J, leaving 17 bases between them. The CDR3 length is 16 residues. CDR3 coding DNA: TGTGCCAGCAGGGCATGGGACGGGGCAACTAACTATGGCTACACCTTC. The encoded protein is CASRAWDGATNYGYTF.

This chain joins TRBV4-1 and TRBJ2-7; D call uncertain. This CDR3 comprises 15 residues. Germline CDR1 MGHRA, CDR2 YSYEKL. The germline V and J ends were trimmed by 4 bases and 3 bases, with 16 bases remaining between them. CDR3 in amino acids: CASSPGQAGFYEQYF. The CDR3 DNA reads TGCGCCAGCAGCCCCGGGCAGGCAGGCTTCTACGAGCAGTACTTC.

The CDR3 DNA reads TGTGCCAGCAGCTTCGGGGGGACCCTTAACACCGGGGAGCTGTTTTTT. Protein sequence: CASSFGGTLNTGELFF. The chain is built from TRBV2 and TRBJ2-2; 7 positions agree with TRBD2. CDR3 length: 16 residues. Germline V gives CDR1 SNHLY, CDR2 FYNNEI. After removal of 6 bases from V and 2 bases from J, the junction contained 9 bases not matched to a gene.

Turning to this clone: The sample carries other DNA sequences with the same CDR3. The V and J genes are TRBV6-5 and TRBJ2-2, with D hard to call. Deletions cut 3 bases from V and 6 bases from J, with 5 bases between. The CDR3 length is 12 residues. Looked up from germline, CDR1 is MNHEY and CDR2 is SVGAGI. The CDR3 reads CASSYFPGELFF. CDR3 DNA sequence: TGTGCCAGCAGTTATTTTCCCGGGGAGCTGTTTTTT.

V gene TRBV9 combines with J gene TRBJ1-2; no definite D call. The germline V gene has CDR1 SGDLS and CDR2 YYNGEE. The length of the CDR3 is 12 residues. Deletions cut 3 bases from V and 8 bases from J, with 11 bases between. The CDR3 coding sequence is TGTGCCAGCAGCGCCGATCTTTTAGGCTACACCTTC. Its protein is CASSADLLGYTF.

This chain connects TRBV9 to TRBJ1-3; D is ambiguous. V was clipped by 0 bases and J by 2 bases, with 15 bases between them. CDR3 length: 17 amino acids. Per the germline V gene, CDR1 is SGDLS and CDR2 is YYNGEE. The CDR3 DNA follows: TGTGCCAGCAGCGTAGCTGGTGGCAGTCTCGCTGGAAACACCATATATTTT. Its translation is CASSVAGGSLAGNTIYF.

The rearrangement uses TRBV6-1 and TRBJ1-1; 7 positions agree with TRBD1. The CDR3 covers 14 residues. V trimming: 7 bases; J trimming: 1 base; junction bases outside the gene matches: 6. The germline CDR1 and CDR2 sequences are MNHNS and SASEGT. CDR3 region: CASTRRDRNTEAFF. The CDR3 bases are TGTGCCAGCACTCGCAGGGACAGGAACACTGAAGCTTTCTTT.